Listed here are 3 T cell receptor beta chains from one sample, sequenced in a study of beta chain features in type 1 diabetes. Study outcomes and limitations: Shortening that was moderate but significant affected the TCRB CDR3s of Type 1 diabetes patients in all four CD4+ subsets.

Their recognized antigens are unknown. Of the isolated RNA, all was reverse transcribed, and so the sequenced material was expressed TCRB transcripts. Clones were sequenced by immunoSEQ multiplex PCR, and TCRdb holds only the in-frame ones, with some missing. The sample shows 200,000 to 300,000 clones, 11% to 15% of them seen only once. The sequencing sample was made of naive CD4+ T cells from blood. These receptors were taken from a man aged 25 to 40 with type 1 diabetes.

The V call is TRBV7-2, the J call TRBJ1-6, with 8 bases fitting TRBD1. Germline V gives CDR1 SGHTA, CDR2 FQGNSA. There are 14 residues in the CDR3. The V gene end was trimmed by 4 bases and the J gene end by 9 bases; junction bases not matched to a gene: 5. The CDR3 bases are TGTGCCAGCAGCTCGTGGACAGGGAGTTCACCCCTCCACTTT. It yields the protein CASSSWTGSSPLHF.

The chain's CDR3 is CASSPGQGTENTEAFF. The CDR3 DNA is TGTGCCAGCTCACCAGGACAGGGGACGGAGAACACTGAAGCTTTCTTT. The chain has TRBV18 and TRBJ1-1; 9 positions agree with TRBD1. This CDR3 has 16 residues. Germline values: CDR1 KGHSH, CDR2 LQKENI. J gave up 1 base and V 2 bases, and 5 bases lay outside the gene matches.

The chain has TRBV5-8 and TRBJ2-6; D ambiguous. V was trimmed by 7 bases and J by 0 bases, leaving 14 bases between them. The V gene's germline CDR1 is SGHTS and CDR2 YDEGEE. There are 16 residues in the CDR3. The CDR3 DNA is TGTGCCAGCCGCGGCCTAGTGCCCTCTGGGGCCAACGTCCTGACTTTC. This codes for CASRGLVPSGANVLTF.